This record covers a single T cell receptor (beta chain). The target antigen is unknown. These data are taken from a study of shared clonotypes between healthy human individuals. Trimming removed 3 bases at V and 0 bases at J, with 10 bases between. Germline V gene sequence: CDR1 SGHNT, CDR2 YYREEE (reference sequence). This CDR3 spans 14 amino acids. Source study methods: In the immunoSEQ data, sequences were junction-only and lacked quality scores, so filtering differed. Generated by immunoSEQ multiplex PCR, the TCRdb table keeps only in-frame clones and is missing some. The D gene and trimming were derived from the DNA, and the V and J assignments and clone size from that table. The profile shows roughly 1,500,000 clones, about 98.5% of them singletons. Whole-study results and caveats: Sampling included only blood; tissue repertoires likely differ.

The sequenced sample consisted of naive CD4+ T cells sorted from blood. As for subset: CD45RA+ positively selected. The chain couples TRBV5-4 to TRBJ2-7, with D perhaps TRBD1 (6 bases). The sequence was obtained from a man younger than 45 in good health. CDR3 sequence reads: CASSSMTGSYEQYF. The CDR3, as DNA: TGTGCCAGCAGCTCGATGACAGGCTCCTACGAGCAGTACTTC.